This is a list of T cell receptor beta chains from one sample in a study of blood T cells in healthy people across ages. TCRdb re-called the 5' RACE reads through MiXCR, storing one row per CDR3 protein. Among about 640,000 distinct CDR3 sequences listed, 58% were seen once. Input material: blood. The source of these receptors is a man between 60 and 75 years old in good health. The CDR3 runs from the conserved cysteine through the conserved F or W. D genes are given only for firm matches. Not all rows give a size; the values are once, few, many and, for expanded clones, a class.

abundance: NA
j_gene: TRBJ2-1
d_gene: NA
v_gene: TRBV6-5
CDR3nt: TGTGCCAGCAGTTACCCGGCGGGGCGCCCGTTCTTC
CDR3aa: CASSYPAGRPFF

abundance: NA
j_gene: TRBJ2-3
d_gene: NA
v_gene: TRBV10-3
CDR3nt: TGTGCCATCAGCAAGCCGGAAGATACGCAGTATTTT
CDR3aa: CAISKPEDTQYF

abundance: NA
j_gene: TRBJ2-7
d_gene: TRBD2
v_gene: TRBV7-2
CDR3nt: TGTGCCAGCAGCTCGACTAGCGGGGGACCCTACGAGCAGTACTTC
CDR3aa: CASSSTSGGPYEQYF

abundance: few
j_gene: TRBJ2-5
d_gene: TRBD2
v_gene: TRBV4-1
CDR3nt: TGCGCCAGCAGCCAAGATCGAGCGGGGGGGCGAGAGACCCAGTACTTC
CDR3aa: CASSQDRAGGRETQYF

abundance: NA
j_gene: TRBJ2-6
d_gene: NA
v_gene: TRBV12-3/TRBV12-4
CDR3nt: TGTGCCAGCAGTCCCCCATTAGCCCGAAGCTCTGGGGCCAACGTCCCGACTTTC
CDR3aa: CASSPPLARSSGANVPTF

abundance: NA
j_gene: TRBJ2-1
d_gene: NA
v_gene: TRBV12-3/TRBV12-4
CDR3nt: TGTGCCAGCAGTTTAATGGGACACGCGGAGAATGAGCAGTTCTTC
CDR3aa: CASSLMGHAENEQFF

abundance: NA
j_gene: TRBJ2-1
d_gene: NA
v_gene: TRBV28
CDR3nt: TGTGCCAGCACTAGAGGTGGTGTGGGCTACAATGAGCAGTTCTTC
CDR3aa: CASTRGGVGYNEQFF

abundance: few
j_gene: TRBJ1-2
d_gene: NA
v_gene: TRBV5-6
CDR3nt: TGTGCCAGCAGCGTCGACCCGTCGGGGGGCTACACCTTC
CDR3aa: CASSVDPSGGYTF

abundance: NA
j_gene: TRBJ2-1
d_gene: TRBD2
v_gene: TRBV7-8
CDR3nt: TGTGCCAGCAGCTTAGTGGCGGGGGGTAATGAGCAGTTCTTC
CDR3aa: CASSLVAGGNEQFF

abundance: NA
j_gene: TRBJ2-2
d_gene: TRBD1
v_gene: TRBV28
CDR3nt: TGTGCCAGCAGTTTACCCGACAGGGCCACCGGGGAGCTGTTTTTT
CDR3aa: CASSLPDRATGELFF

abundance: few
j_gene: TRBJ2-7
d_gene: NA
v_gene: TRBV28
CDR3nt: TGTGCCAGCAGTTTAGCGAAGGCCCCAAGAGTTAGCTACGAGCAGTACTTC
CDR3aa: CASSLAKAPRVSYEQYF

abundance: NA
j_gene: TRBJ2-1
d_gene: TRBD2
v_gene: TRBV20-1
CDR3nt: TGCAGTGCTAGAGATAGCGGGGGGTTGTTTGAGCAGTTCTTC
CDR3aa: CSARDSGGLFEQFF

abundance: NA
j_gene: TRBJ2-1
d_gene: NA
v_gene: TRBV15
CDR3nt: TGTGCCACCAGCAGAGATTTAAGACAGTTCTCCTACAATGAGCAGTTCTTC
CDR3aa: CATSRDLRQFSYNEQFF

abundance: once
j_gene: TRBJ1-1
d_gene: TRBD1
v_gene: TRBV12-5
CDR3nt: TGTGCTAGTGGTTTGGGACAGGGGGGCGCTGAAGCTTTCTTT
CDR3aa: CASGLGQGGAEAFF

abundance: NA
j_gene: TRBJ2-3
d_gene: TRBD2
v_gene: TRBV7-2
CDR3nt: TGTGCCAGCAGCCCAGAGCCTAGCGGGGACACAGATACGCAGTATTTT
CDR3aa: CASSPEPSGDTDTQYF

abundance: NA
j_gene: TRBJ1-2
d_gene: TRBD1
v_gene: TRBV20-1
CDR3nt: TGCAGTGCTAGGGACCGGGACAGGGACGGCTACACCTTC
CDR3aa: CSARDRDRDGYTF

abundance: few
j_gene: TRBJ2-7
d_gene: NA
v_gene: TRBV7-9
CDR3nt: TGTGCCAGCAGCTCCAGAGCTTACGAGCAGTACTTC
CDR3aa: CASSSRAYEQYF

abundance: NA
j_gene: TRBJ2-4
d_gene: TRBD1
v_gene: TRBV7-2
CDR3nt: TGTGCCAGCAGCGGTGGGACAGTCAAAAACATTCAGTACTTC
CDR3aa: CASSGGTVKNIQYF

abundance: NA
j_gene: TRBJ2-1
d_gene: NA
v_gene: TRBV6-5
CDR3nt: TGTGCCAGCAGTGCAGACTGGGGGAAATACAATGAGCAGTTCTTC
CDR3aa: CASSADWGKYNEQFF

abundance: NA
j_gene: TRBJ1-3
d_gene: NA
v_gene: TRBV4-1
CDR3nt: TGCGCCAGCAGCCAAGATGGTACAGGGATGGCTGGAAACACCATATATTTT
CDR3aa: CASSQDGTGMAGNTIYF

abundance: few
j_gene: TRBJ2-1
d_gene: NA
v_gene: TRBV11-2
CDR3nt: TGTGCCAGCAGCTGGCGTCCGAACAATGAGCAGTTCTTC
CDR3aa: CASSWRPNNEQFF

abundance: NA
j_gene: TRBJ1-5
d_gene: NA
v_gene: TRBV6-1
CDR3nt: TGTGCCAGCAGTGAAGTAGGGTACACCAATCAGCCCCAGCATTTT
CDR3aa: CASSEVGYTNQPQHF

abundance: NA
j_gene: TRBJ2-1
d_gene: TRBD1
v_gene: TRBV6-6
CDR3nt: TGTGCCAGCAGTTACTCCGGGACAGGGGGCCCCAATGAGCAGTTCTTC
CDR3aa: CASSYSGTGGPNEQFF

abundance: NA
j_gene: TRBJ2-5
d_gene: NA
v_gene: TRBV5-6
CDR3nt: TGTGCCAGCAGCTTGGAGAGCACCGGGACCCAGTACTTC
CDR3aa: CASSLESTGTQYF

abundance: NA
j_gene: TRBJ1-1
d_gene: NA
v_gene: TRBV20-1
CDR3nt: TGCAGTGCTGTCAGACAGCCTGAGGTCACTGAAGCTTTCTTT
CDR3aa: CSAVRQPEVTEAFF

abundance: many
j_gene: TRBJ2-5
d_gene: NA
v_gene: TRBV6-5
CDR3nt: TGTGCCAGCAGTCCTACAGGTGGGAGAGAGACCCAGTACTTC
CDR3aa: CASSPTGGRETQYF

abundance: NA
j_gene: TRBJ2-1
d_gene: NA
v_gene: TRBV11-2
CDR3nt: TGTGCCAGCAGCTTAGATTGGGGGGCAGGGGGGCGACACAATGAGCAGTTCTTC
CDR3aa: CASSLDWGAGGRHNEQFF

abundance: NA
j_gene: TRBJ1-1
d_gene: NA
v_gene: TRBV3-1
CDR3nt: TGTGCCAGCAGCCAGGGCGGAGGGGATACTGAAGCTTTCTTT
CDR3aa: CASSQGGGDTEAFF

abundance: NA
j_gene: TRBJ2-7
d_gene: NA
v_gene: TRBV20-1
CDR3nt: TGCAGTGCTCACCCCGGGACTGGCTCCTACGAGCAGTACTTC
CDR3aa: CSAHPGTGSYEQYF

abundance: NA
j_gene: TRBJ1-2
d_gene: NA
v_gene: TRBV4-1
CDR3nt: TGCGCCAGCAGCCAAGATTATAGGGGCCTCAACTATGGCTACACCTTC
CDR3aa: CASSQDYRGLNYGYTF

abundance: many
j_gene: TRBJ1-1
d_gene: NA
v_gene: TRBV18
CDR3nt: TGTGCCAGCTCACCACTGCAGGGTGGGGTGAACACTGAAGCTTTCTTT
CDR3aa: CASSPLQGGVNTEAFF

abundance: NA
j_gene: TRBJ2-5
d_gene: TRBD2
v_gene: TRBV6-6
CDR3nt: TGTGCCAGCAATTGGCGGGGGGCCCAAGAGACCCAGTACTTC
CDR3aa: CASNWRGAQETQYF

abundance: once
j_gene: TRBJ1-3
d_gene: NA
v_gene: TRBV12-3/TRBV12-4
CDR3nt: TGTGCCAGCAGTTTAGGTCGGGGAGTCTCTGGAAACACCATATATTTT
CDR3aa: CASSLGRGVSGNTIYF

abundance: few
j_gene: TRBJ2-3
d_gene: TRBD2
v_gene: TRBV5-1
CDR3nt: TGCGCCAGCAGCTTGGTACCTAGCGGGACTAGCACAGATACGCAGTATTTT
CDR3aa: CASSLVPSGTSTDTQYF

abundance: once
j_gene: TRBJ2-7
d_gene: TRBD2
v_gene: TRBV9
CDR3nt: TGTGCCAGCAGCATTCCGGGACTACGGTGGGGGGACTACGAGCAGTACTTC
CDR3aa: CASSIPGLRWGDYEQYF

abundance: NA
j_gene: TRBJ2-5
d_gene: TRBD1
v_gene: TRBV5-1
CDR3nt: TGCGCCAGCAGCTCAGAAAGAACAGGGGGAGAGACCCAGTACTTC
CDR3aa: CASSSERTGGETQYF

abundance: NA
j_gene: TRBJ1-1
d_gene: NA
v_gene: TRBV5-1
CDR3nt: TGCGCCAGCAGCGAACAGGGACTGAACACTGAAGCTTTCTTT
CDR3aa: CASSEQGLNTEAFF

abundance: NA
j_gene: TRBJ1-5
d_gene: NA
v_gene: TRBV20-1
CDR3nt: TGCAGTGCTAAAGTGCAGAGCAATCAGCCCCAGCATTTT
CDR3aa: CSAKVQSNQPQHF

abundance: NA
j_gene: TRBJ1-4
d_gene: NA
v_gene: TRBV2
CDR3nt: TGTGCCAGCACACAGGACGATCGGGAAAAACTGTTTTTT
CDR3aa: CASTQDDREKLFF

abundance: NA
j_gene: TRBJ2-1
d_gene: TRBD2
v_gene: TRBV6-5
CDR3nt: TGTGCCAGCAGTTACACCCCTAGCGGGGGCAATGAGCAGTTCTTC
CDR3aa: CASSYTPSGGNEQFF

abundance: NA
j_gene: TRBJ1-5
d_gene: TRBD1
v_gene: TRBV4-1
CDR3nt: TGCGCCAGCAGCCAAGATGGGACAGGGAGTTATCAGCCCCAGCATTTT
CDR3aa: CASSQDGTGSYQPQHF

abundance: NA
j_gene: TRBJ2-1
d_gene: NA
v_gene: TRBV2
CDR3nt: TGTGCCAGCAAAAGAGAGGCCTTATACAATGAGCAGTTCTTC
CDR3aa: CASKREALYNEQFF

abundance: few
j_gene: TRBJ1-5
d_gene: NA
v_gene: TRBV6-1
CDR3nt: TGTGCCAGCAGCCCCTGGTTCAGTGTTTATAGCAATCAGCCCCAGCATTTT
CDR3aa: CASSPWFSVYSNQPQHF

abundance: few
j_gene: TRBJ1-2
d_gene: TRBD1
v_gene: TRBV4-1
CDR3nt: TGCGCCAGCAGCCAAGATCCCCAGACAGGGGGTTATGGCTACACCTTC
CDR3aa: CASSQDPQTGGYGYTF

abundance: NA
j_gene: TRBJ1-4
d_gene: NA
v_gene: TRBV29-1
CDR3nt: TGCAGCGTCCATTCGGCGGGTGAAAAACTGTTTTTT
CDR3aa: CSVHSAGEKLFF